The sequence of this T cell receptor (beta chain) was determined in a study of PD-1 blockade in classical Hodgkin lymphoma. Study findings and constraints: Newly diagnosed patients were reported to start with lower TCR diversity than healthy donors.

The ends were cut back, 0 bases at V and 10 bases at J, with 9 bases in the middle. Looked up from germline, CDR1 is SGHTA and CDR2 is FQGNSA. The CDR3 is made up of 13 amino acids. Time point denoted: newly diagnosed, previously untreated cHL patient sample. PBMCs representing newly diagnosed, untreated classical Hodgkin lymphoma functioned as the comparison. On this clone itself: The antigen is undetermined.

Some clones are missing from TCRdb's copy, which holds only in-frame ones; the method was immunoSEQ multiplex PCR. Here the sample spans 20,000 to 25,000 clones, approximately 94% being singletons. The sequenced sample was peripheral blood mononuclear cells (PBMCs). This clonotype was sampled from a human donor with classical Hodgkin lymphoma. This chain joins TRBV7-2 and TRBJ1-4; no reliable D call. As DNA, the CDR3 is TGTGCCAGCAGCTTAGCCCAGAGGGCAAAACTGTTTTTT. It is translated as CASSLAQRAKLFF.